This T cell receptor (beta chain) comes out of a study of T cell responses to AZD1222 COVID-19 vaccine (dated by TCRdb to the early 2020s). Notes on the research overall: AZD1222 recipients whose second dose came at about 4 weeks and those whose second dose came at about 12 weeks were combined into one group, since spike-specific TCR depth and breadth did not differ between the two schedules. TCR sequencing covered approximately 230 trial participants: 200 to 210 given two doses of AZD1222 and approximately 26 given two doses of MenACWY control vaccine. Trial participants were enrolled by age into subgroups of 18-55, 56-69 and 70-plus years, and roughly 150, 30 and 60 TCR-sequenced participants, respectively, were included in these subgroups.

The CDR3 regions of human TCRbeta chains were analyzed by immunosequencing. In the source study's methods: TCRs in the repertoires were matched against a reference library of SARS-CoV-2-specific TCRs that had been generated with the MIRA antigen-specificity platform. Breadth was defined as the fraction of unique TCRs that were SARS-CoV-2-associated. Depth was defined as the fraction of total T cells that were SARS-CoV-2-associated. Using the MIRA data, every spike-specific TCR was mapped to the spike region that the TCR reacted to and assigned to either a CD4 or a CD8 class. Log10-transformed breadth and depth values were compared by one-way ANOVA with Sidak's multiple comparisons tests. Not all clones reach the TCRdb copy of this immuneACCESS table, which keeps in-frame sequences only. Checked studies attribute under half of the gap to unresolved V genes and leave the rest unexplained. V, J and clone size are taken as reported in that table, and D and trimming were inferred from the DNA itself. Present in this sample are 150,000 to 200,000 clones, approximately 91% of which were seen just once. The ten largest clonotypes hold roughly 5% of the sample.

Beyond this particular receptor, the publication reports: Conclusions about previously exposed vaccinees were limited because only a handful of AZD1222 recipients were SARS-CoV-2 seropositive at baseline. The whole spike protein was spanned by vaccine-associated CD4 TCRs, and dominant responses were seen in regions 160-218 and 743-854. Because no day 14 peak-response samples were available, the repertoires could be characterized only after the peak T cell response. Participants were mostly white British and included more females than males, and it was suggested by the authors that clonal diversity may have been underestimated. Reportedly, almost half of the unique spike-specific TCRs recognized epitopes lying outside the regions that are mutated in the B.1.351 and B.1.1.7 variants. After two AZD1222 doses, both the breadth and the depth of spike-specific TCRs were significantly higher than at day 0 and than in MenACWY recipients. In the small 56-69-year group, the increase in depth fell short of significance, most likely because of low power.

The time point label of this sample denotes: baseline before first vaccination. Vaccinee samples were obtained from the UK trials COV001 and COV002, which included a single-blind randomized controlled phase 2/3 trial of AZD1222 (ChAdOx1 nCoV-19) in healthy adults. Trial participant PBMC samples were collected at day 0 and day 28 after the second dose for TCRbeta chain sequencing. With regard to this clone: The clone's antigen remains unknown. The record has no base qualities; no much larger clone is one base away.

Sequencing used peripheral blood, obtained on day 0 of AZD1222 vaccination. This clonotype was obtained from an adult in good health.

The DNA sequence is as follows: TGTGCCAGTAGTATAGGGGCGGGGGTCGTCACAGATACGCAGTATTTT. Its protein is CASSIGAGVVTDTQYF. This sequence uses TRBV19 and TRBJ2-3, and TRBD2 matches 7 of the central bases. The CDR3 runs 16 amino acids, cysteine and phenylalanine included. The only DNA kept is the CDR3, 48 bases in frame from the first base. Trimmed from V: 1 base; trimmed from J: 2 bases; junction bases lacking a gene match: 6. According to the germline V gene (reference sequence), CDR1 reads LNHDA and CDR2 reads SQIVND.